This T cell receptor (beta chain) was recovered during a study of blood T cells in healthy people across ages. Study-wide results and limits: Estimates of total diversity, which came from one million sequenced T cells, were considered to be underestimates. Researchers said unsorted PBMCs prevented a conclusive naive versus antigen-experienced comparison.

Primed by a sample-barcoded 5' primer and a J-beta primer mix, a second PCR proceeded for about 7 to 11 cycles. TCRdb used MiXCR to reprocess the 5' RACE reads, holding one entry per CDR3 protein. The table lists approximately 2,000,000 distinct CDR3 sequences, around 40% of them singletons. The CDR3 consists of 15 residues. Germline loops: CDR1 MNHEY, CDR2 SVGEGT. The V gene end was trimmed by 6 bases and the J gene end by 2 bases; junction bases not matched to a gene: 8. Concerning this clonotype: Its specificity is unknown.

Material for sequencing was blood. This TCR came from a human donor in good health. This chain connects TRBV6-2 or TRBV6-3 to TRBJ2-7, with TRBD2 matching over 9 bases. CDR3 sequence (DNA): TGTGCCAGCAGGCCCGGGACTAGCAGTGCCTACGAGCAGTACTTC. As protein: CASRPGTSSAYEQYF.